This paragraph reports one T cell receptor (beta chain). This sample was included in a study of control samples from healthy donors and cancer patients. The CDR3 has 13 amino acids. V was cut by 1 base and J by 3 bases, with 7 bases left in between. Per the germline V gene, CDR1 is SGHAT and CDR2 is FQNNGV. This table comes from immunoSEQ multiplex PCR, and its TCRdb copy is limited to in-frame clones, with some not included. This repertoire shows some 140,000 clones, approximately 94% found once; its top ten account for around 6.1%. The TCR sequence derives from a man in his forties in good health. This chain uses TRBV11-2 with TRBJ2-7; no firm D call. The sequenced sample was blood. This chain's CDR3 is CASSLGILYEQYF. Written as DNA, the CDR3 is TGTGCCAGCAGCTTAGGAATCCTCTACGAGCAGTACTTC. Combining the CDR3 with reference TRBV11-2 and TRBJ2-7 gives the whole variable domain EAGVAQSPRYKIIEKRQSVAFWCNPISGHATLYWYQQILGQGPKLLIQFQNNGVVDDSQLPKDRFSAERLKGVDSTLKIQPAKLEDSAVYLCASSLGILYEQYFGPGTRLTVT.